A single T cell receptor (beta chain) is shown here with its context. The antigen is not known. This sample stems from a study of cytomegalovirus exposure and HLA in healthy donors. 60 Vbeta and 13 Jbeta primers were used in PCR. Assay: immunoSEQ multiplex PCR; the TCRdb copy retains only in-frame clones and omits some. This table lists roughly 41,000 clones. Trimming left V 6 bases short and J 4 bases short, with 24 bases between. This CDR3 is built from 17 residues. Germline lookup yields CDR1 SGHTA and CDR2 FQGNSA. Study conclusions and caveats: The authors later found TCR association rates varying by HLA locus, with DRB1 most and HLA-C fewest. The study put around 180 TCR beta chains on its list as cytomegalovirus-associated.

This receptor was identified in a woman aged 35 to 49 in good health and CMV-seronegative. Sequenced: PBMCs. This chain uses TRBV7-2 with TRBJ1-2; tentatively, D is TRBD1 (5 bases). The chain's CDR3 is CASSPAGEQSIFYGYTF. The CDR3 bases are TGTGCCAGCAGTCCTGCGGGGGAACAGTCGATTTTCTATGGCTACACCTTC.